This TCR beta chain was documented in a study of T-cell memory formation after mild COVID-19. Regarding the study as a whole: Contracting clones, day 15 to 85, had balanced CD4/CD8, and later expanders favored CD4+. CD4+ contracting clones were found mainly in CM and EM, and CD8+ ones in EMRA.

The V and J ends lost 6 bases and 2 bases, in that order; junction bases with no gene match: 7. The CDR3 sequence is 14 residues long. MiXCR was run by TCRdb on the 5' RACE reads, yielding one entry per CDR3 protein. Altogether roughly 580,000 distinct CDR3 sequences are present, roughly 18% being singletons, with the ten largest covering around 12%. Turning to this clonotype: No antigen is known for it.

The V call is TRBV12-3 or TRBV12-4, the J call TRBJ2-7; 7 positions agree with TRBD2. This clonotype originated in an adult woman who had mild COVID-19 (a few samples of this study predate the infection). Cell type and time point are not known. The sequencing input was PBMCs or a T cell subset sorted from them (not recorded which). As DNA, the CDR3 is TGTGCCAGCAGAATAGCGGGCCCAGCCTACGAGCAGTACTTC. Its protein product is CASRIAGPAYEQYF.